These T cell receptor beta chains were read from a single sample in a study of blood T cell repertoires in COVID-19. The repertoire was sequenced with immunoSEQ multiplex PCR; TCRdb's copy has only in-frame clones and lacks some. The table has around 54,000 clones, around nine tenths seen once. Source material: peripheral blood. These receptors came from a woman in her thirties or forties with active COVID-19. CDR3s include the opening cysteine and the closing phenylalanine or tryptophan. Fields, in order: D gene, J gene, clone size, V gene, CDR3 protein, CDR3 DNA. A D gene is named only where the DNA matches it firmly. Expanded clones get a size class; other rows say once, few or many, or leave the size out.

NA | TRBJ1-2 | NA | TRBV27 | CASTSGLHYGYTF | TGTGCCAGCACGTCAGGGCTTCACTATGGCTACACCTTC
TRBD1 | TRBJ2-1 | NA | TRBV9 | CASSARQGRVNEQFF | TGTGCCAGCAGCGCCCGACAGGGTCGCGTCAATGAGCAGTTCTTC
TRBD2 | TRBJ2-1 | once | TRBV4-3 | CASSQLPSGGNEQFF | TGCGCCAGCAGCCAGCTTCCTAGCGGGGGCAATGAGCAGTTCTTC
NA | TRBJ1-1 | NA | TRBV3-1/TRBV3-2 | CASSPFKNSEPLSGEAFF | TGTGCCAGCAGCCCCTTTAAGAACAGTGAACCCCTATCCGGTGAAGCTTTCTTT
TRBD2 | TRBJ2-1 | NA | TRBV5-6 | CASSLGTSNYNEQFF | TGTGCCAGCAGCTTGGGGACTAGTAACTACAATGAGCAGTTCTTC
TRBD2 | TRBJ2-1 | NA | TRBV5-6 | CASSSHYSGGYNEQFF | TGTGCCAGCAGCTCCCACTACAGCGGGGGCTACAATGAGCAGTTCTTC
TRBD1 | TRBJ1-1 | once | TRBV15 | CATSRDRGRNTEAFF | TGTGCCACCAGCAGGGACAGGGGCAGGAACACTGAAGCTTTCTTT
NA | TRBJ2-1 | NA | TRBV12-3/TRBV12-4 | CASSLVQNEQFF | TGTGCCAGCAGTTTAGTTCAAAATGAGCAGTTCTTC
TRBD1 | TRBJ1-4 | NA | TRBV3-1/TRBV3-2 | CASSQSRQGYEKLFF | TGTGCCAGCAGCCAGTCCCGACAGGGGTACGAAAAACTGTTTTTT
NA | TRBJ2-2 | NA | TRBV30 | CAWSLGTGELFF | TGTGCCTGGTCCCTCGGGACCGGGGAGCTGTTTTTT
TRBD1 | TRBJ2-1 | once | TRBV7-9 | CASSFGTVDSEQFF | TGTGCCAGCAGCTTCGGGACAGTTGATAGTGAGCAGTTCTTC
NA | TRBJ2-2 | NA | TRBV11-2 | CASSLAQNRAGGELFF | TGTGCCAGCAGCTTAGCGCAAAACAGGGCCGGCGGGGAGCTGTTTTTT
TRBD1 | TRBJ1-1 | NA | TRBV4-1 | CASSHRDRVSVNTEAFF | TGCGCCAGCAGCCACAGGGACAGGGTTTCGGTGAACACTGAAGCTTTCTTT
TRBD2 | TRBJ2-2 | NA | TRBV6-6 | CASSSLTRGGNGELFF | TGTGCCAGCAGTTCCCTAACTAGGGGAGGGAACGGGGAGCTGTTTTTT
NA | TRBJ1-1 | NA | TRBV5-5 | CASSFFLGGTEAFF | TGTGCCAGCAGCTTCTTTCTTGGAGGCACTGAAGCTTTCTTT
NA | TRBJ2-6 | NA | TRBV7-2 | CASSFDRLSGANVLTF | TGTGCCAGCAGCTTCGACAGGCTTTCTGGGGCCAACGTCCTGACTTTC
TRBD1 | TRBJ1-1 | NA | TRBV5-1 | CASSLYRGGDEAFF | TGCGCCAGCAGCTTGTACAGGGGCGGGGATGAAGCTTTCTTT
NA | TRBJ1-3 | few | TRBV9 | CASSGSGFGNTIYF | TGTGCCAGCAGCGGATCAGGATTCGGAAACACCATATATTTT
TRBD2 | TRBJ2-3 | NA | TRBV6-5 | CASTPAGGTDTQYF | TGTGCCAGCACTCCAGCGGGGGGCACAGATACGCAGTATTTT
NA | TRBJ2-3 | NA | TRBV24-1 | CATSDVGGPADTQYF | TGTGCCACCAGTGATGTCGGGGGGCCGGCAGATACGCAGTATTTT
NA | TRBJ1-1 | NA | TRBV6-5 | CASSSGEWRAFF | TGTGCCAGCAGTTCAGGGGAGTGGCGAGCTTTCTTT
NA | TRBJ1-5 | NA | TRBV30 | CAWSVGNRVGQPQHF | TGTGCCTGGAGTGTAGGCAACAGGGTGGGGCAGCCCCAGCATTTT
TRBD1 | TRBJ1-2 | NA | TRBV24-1 | CATSGGQGEGYTF | TGTGCCACCAGTGGAGGACAGGGAGAAGGCTACACCTTC
TRBD1 | TRBJ2-7 | once | TRBV5-1 | CASSFGQGLGEQYF | TGCGCCAGCAGCTTCGGACAGGGTCTCGGCGAGCAGTACTTC
TRBD2 | TRBJ2-5 | NA | TRBV7-3 | CASSLTSGAGETQYF | TGTGCCAGCAGCCTAACGAGCGGGGCTGGGGAGACCCAGTACTTC
NA | TRBJ2-3 | NA | TRBV27 | CASPAKTTAPWGTDTQYF | TGTGCCAGCCCCGCCAAGACGACAGCCCCTTGGGGCACAGATACGCAGTATTTT
TRBD1 | TRBJ1-1 | NA | TRBV10-3 | CAISESIAQGSSSEAFF | TGTGCCATCAGTGAGTCGATAGCACAGGGGTCTAGTAGTGAAGCTTTCTTT
TRBD2 | TRBJ2-3 | NA | TRBV4-2 | CASSQGISGGASDTQYF | TGTGCCAGCAGCCAAGGAATTAGCGGGGGGGCCTCGGATACGCAGTATTTT
NA | TRBJ1-1 | few | TRBV3-1/TRBV3-2 | CASSQGPGAEAFF | TGTGCCAGCAGCCAAGGACCCGGAGCTGAAGCTTTCTTT
TRBD1 | TRBJ2-5 | NA | TRBV18 | CASSTTGGAETQYF | TGTGCCAGCTCAACCACAGGGGGCGCCGAGACCCAGTACTTC
TRBD2 | TRBJ2-1 | NA | TRBV18 | CASSPSGGLYNEQFF | TGTGCCAGCTCACCTAGCGGGGGATTATACAATGAGCAGTTCTTC
NA | TRBJ1-1 | NA | TRBV6-6 | CAAGRMNTEAFF | TGTGCCGCGGGACGGATGAACACTGAAGCTTTCTTT
NA | TRBJ1-1 | NA | TRBV11-3 | CASSSGQPTGGRTEAFF | TGTGCCAGCAGCTCGGGACAACCCACGGGCGGGCGCACTGAAGCTTTCTTT
TRBD1 | TRBJ2-5 | NA | TRBV7-9 | CASSLRQGGQTQYF | TGTGCCAGCAGCTTACGTCAAGGGGGCCAGACCCAGTACTTC
NA | TRBJ2-1 | NA | TRBV7-9 | CASSLVRGAHNEQFF | TGTGCCAGCAGCTTAGTACGGGGGGCACACAATGAGCAGTTCTTC
NA | TRBJ1-2 | NA | TRBV19 | CASSIGRDGYTF | TGTGCCAGTAGTATAGGGAGGGATGGCTACACCTTC
TRBD1 | TRBJ2-7 | NA | TRBV4-1 | CASSQDWGQGALYEQYF | TGCGCCAGCAGCCAAGATTGGGGACAGGGGGCTCTTTACGAGCAGTACTTC
TRBD1 | TRBJ1-1 | NA | TRBV18 | CASSPNSGTGGTEAFF | TGTGCCAGCTCACCTAATTCCGGGACAGGGGGTACTGAAGCTTTCTTT
NA | TRBJ1-5 | NA | TRBV28 | CASSLNSQPQHF | TGTGCCAGCAGTCTAAACAGCCAGCCCCAGCATTTT
NA | TRBJ2-3 | NA | TRBV7-9 | CASSLDSRTDTQYF | TGTGCCAGCAGCTTAGACAGTCGCACAGATACGCAGTATTTT
NA | TRBJ1-1 | NA | TRBV6-5 | CASRVTALEAFF | TGTGCCAGCAGAGTGACAGCATTAGAAGCTTTCTTT
TRBD2 | TRBJ2-7 | NA | TRBV7-2 | CASSLQGGGPYEQYF | TGTGCCAGCAGCTTACAAGGCGGGGGTCCCTACGAGCAGTACTTC
TRBD2 | TRBJ2-5 | NA | TRBV7-7 | CASSLGYTSGIETQYF | TGTGCCAGCAGCTTAGGTTACACTAGCGGAATAGAGACCCAGTACTTC
TRBD2 | TRBJ2-3 | few | TRBV4-1 | CASSQEASAGGRRDTQYF | TGCGCCAGCAGCCAAGAGGCCTCAGCGGGGGGGCGACGAGATACGCAGTATTTT
NA | TRBJ1-3 | NA | TRBV3-1/TRBV3-2 | CASSPGNRGNTIYF | TGTGCCAGCAGCCCAGGGAACAGAGGAAACACCATATATTTT
NA | TRBJ2-5 | once | TRBV5-4 | CASSLKLGGETQYF | TGTGCCAGCAGCTTGAAACTAGGAGGAGAGACCCAGTACTTC
NA | TRBJ2-5 | NA | TRBV18 | CASSPLEQTQYF | TGTGCCAGCTCACCACTCGAGCAGACCCAGTACTTC
NA | TRBJ2-3 | NA | TRBV27 | CASSFLGADTQYF | TGTGCCAGCAGTTTCTTGGGGGCCGATACGCAGTATTTT
TRBD2 | TRBJ2-4 | NA | TRBV27 | CASSLAPPPLKGLWDRGDIQYF | TGTGCCAGCAGTTTAGCCCCCCCGCCTCTAAAGGGTCTCTGGGACCGGGGGGACATTCAGTACTTC
TRBD2 | TRBJ2-5 | NA | TRBV11-3 | CASSLGGSGSYQETQYF | TGTGCCAGCAGCTTAGGTGGTAGCGGGTCGTACCAAGAGACCCAGTACTTC
NA | TRBJ1-6 | NA | TRBV12-3/TRBV12-4 | CASTERTGSPLHF | TGTGCCAGCACCGAGCGGACCGGTTCACCCCTCCACTTT
TRBD1 | TRBJ2-7 | NA | TRBV12-3/TRBV12-4 | CASSLTGNEQYF | TGTGCCAGCAGTTTGACAGGGAACGAGCAGTACTTC
TRBD1 | TRBJ2-7 | NA | TRBV7-9 | CASSLARAGGRGEQYF | TGTGCCAGCAGCTTAGCGCGGGCAGGGGGCCGGGGCGAGCAGTACTTC
NA | TRBJ1-1 | NA | TRBV7-2 | CASSSRTFKWGEAFF | TGTGCCAGCAGCTCCCGGACTTTTAAATGGGGTGAAGCTTTCTTT
TRBD1 | TRBJ1-1 | NA | TRBV5-1 | CASSSNRGPNTEAFF | TGCGCCAGCAGCTCTAACAGGGGGCCAAACACTGAAGCTTTCTTT